The rows below give T cell receptor beta chains drawn from one sample of a study of prognosis after radiotherapy for stage I lung cancer. TCRdb called the multiplex PCR reads again in MiXCR, with one record for every CDR3 protein. The table records some 36,000 distinct CDR3 sequences, around 22% of them present only once. The sequencing used PBMCs, collected before or after stereotactic body radiation therapy (not recorded which). The receptor source for this set is a donor over 45 with non-small cell lung cancer. CDR3s include the opening cysteine and the closing phenylalanine or tryptophan. A D gene is named only where the DNA matches it firmly. Clone size, where shown, is once, few, many, or a class for clones that have expanded.

TRBV5-1,TRBD2,TRBJ2-1,18,many,TGCGCCAGCAGCTTTTCGACTCCGGGACTAGCGGGACACAATGAGCAGTTCTTC,CASSFSTPGLAGHNEQFF
TRBV19,NA,TRBJ1-1,18,many,TGTGCCAGTAGTATGGGCTGGGGACGGAAGATGTTGGGCACTGAAGCTTTCTTT,CASSMGWGRKMLGTEAFF
TRBV11-1,TRBD2,TRBJ2-7,15,many,TGTGCCAGCCACTCGGACCCCAGCGGGAGCTACGAGCAGTACTTC,CASHSDPSGSYEQYF
TRBV28,NA,TRBJ2-7,14,many,TGTGCCAGCGGTACCACTCGACGGGACTACGAGCAGTACTTC,CASGTTRRDYEQYF
TRBV11-2,NA,TRBJ1-5,13,NA,TGTGCCAGCAGCTTGGGGTCGGGTAAGCCCCAGCATTTT,CASSLGSGKPQHF
TRBV28,TRBD1,TRBJ1-1,15,many,TGTGCCAGCAGTGAGGGACAGCTTCTAGACACTGAAGCTTTCTTT,CASSEGQLLDTEAFF
TRBV6-1,NA,TRBJ2-2,16,NA,TGTGCCAGCACCCCCTGGCAGGCGCCGAACACCGGGGAGCTGTTTTTT,CASTPWQAPNTGELFF
TRBV6-1,TRBD1,TRBJ2-6,19,once,TGTGCCAGCAGTGTGACAGGGTCCTGGAACTTCTCTGGGGACAACGTCCTGACTTTC,CASSVTGSWNFSGDNVLTF
TRBV4-1,NA,TRBJ1-5,14,many,TGCGCCAGCAGCCAAGATCTGGCGGTTAGGCCCCAGCATTTT,CASSQDLAVRPQHF
TRBV19,TRBD2,TRBJ2-3,16,many,TGTGCCAGTAGTATACAGCGGGGGCGGGGCACAGATACGCAGTATTTT,CASSIQRGRGTDTQYF
TRBV15,NA,TRBJ2-3,15,many,TGTGCCACCAGCAGATTATCGACAAGCACAGATACGCAGTATTTT,CATSRLSTSTDTQYF
TRBV5-1,NA,TRBJ2-2,13,medium-sized,TGTGCCAGCAGTTTAGTAGGAGCCGGGGAGCTGTTTTTT,CASSLVGAGELFF
TRBV2,TRBD1,TRBJ1-1,16,many,TGTGCCAGCAGTGAAAGACAGGGGGTTGATCGGACTGAAGCTTTCTTT,CASSERQGVDRTEAFF
TRBV2,NA,TRBJ2-6,16,many,TGTGCCAGCAGTGAGAGCGGGCCAGCTGGGGCCAACGTCCTGACTTTC,CASSESGPAGANVLTF
TRBV6-1,NA,TRBJ1-3,15,many,TGTGCCAGCAGTGCCCGAACAGGGTCTGGAAACACCATATATTTT,CASSARTGSGNTIYF
TRBV28,TRBD1,TRBJ2-7,14,many,TGTGCCAGCAGTTTGAACAGGGGAGTATACGAGCAGTACTTC,CASSLNRGVYEQYF
TRBV25-1,NA,TRBJ2-1,16,many,TGTGCCAGCAGTACACGACGGGGCTTATCCTACAATGAGCAGTTCTTC,CASSTRRGLSYNEQFF
TRBV19,NA,TRBJ2-5,14,many,TGTGCCAGTAGTATAGGGGGAGTGGGAGAGACCCAGTACTTC,CASSIGGVGETQYF
TRBV30,NA,TRBJ1-5,15,many,TGTGCCTACCGACGGGGGAGTTATAGCAATCAGCCCCAGCATTTT,CAYRRGSYSNQPQHF
TRBV20-1,NA,TRBJ2-1,15,many,TGCAGTGCTAGAGGACGCGTACTCTCCTACAATGAGCAGTTCTTC,CSARGRVLSYNEQFF
TRBV11-3,NA,TRBJ2-7,12,many,TGTGCCAGCAGCGAGAATAACTACGAGCAGTACTTC,CASSENNYEQYF
TRBV6-2/TRBV6-3,NA,TRBJ2-5,15,many,TGTGCCAGCAGTGAAGAGGGGGTGGGGCGGGAGACCCAGTACTTC,CASSEEGVGRETQYF
TRBV12-3/TRBV12-4,NA,TRBJ2-7,13,many,TGTGCCAGCAGTTTAAAAGGATCCTACGAGCAGTACTTC,CASSLKGSYEQYF
TRBV30,NA,TRBJ2-7,14,many,TGTGCCTGGAGTCCGCCAGGATCAAAATCCGAGCAGTACTTC,CAWSPPGSKSEQYF
TRBV28,TRBD1,TRBJ1-5,16,many,TGTGCCAGCAGGCCAAGGGGGCGCGGTGGCAATCAGCCCCAGCATTTT,CASRPRGRGGNQPQHF
TRBV4-2,NA,TRBJ2-1,14,many,TGTGCCAGCAGCCAGGGAGGACAGTACAATGAGCAGTTCTTC,CASSQGGQYNEQFF
TRBV6-1,NA,TRBJ1-5,13,NA,TGTGCCAGCACCAGGGACAGCAATCAGCCCCAGCATTTT,CASTRDSNQPQHF
TRBV27,NA,TRBJ2-1,15,many,TGTGCCAGCAGTTTCCGAGCTACGTCCTACAATGAGCAGTTCTTC,CASSFRATSYNEQFF
TRBV24-1,TRBD2,TRBJ2-3,14,many,TGTGCCACCAGTGATTCCCGGGGGGCAGATACGCAGTATTTT,CATSDSRGADTQYF
TRBV2,TRBD1,TRBJ1-5,16,many,TGTGCCAGCAGTGGGGGGACAGGGGGAGGCAATCAGCCCCAGCATTTT,CASSGGTGGGNQPQHF
TRBV28,NA,TRBJ2-4,17,many,TGTGCCAGCAGTTTATCTCGGGGGGGGACAGCGGAAAACATTCAGTACTTC,CASSLSRGGTAENIQYF
TRBV13,TRBD2,TRBJ2-7,13,many,TGTGCCAGCAGTTCGGGACTAGCCTACGAGCAGTACTTC,CASSSGLAYEQYF
TRBV20-1,TRBD1,TRBJ2-7,15,NA,TGCAGTGCTAGTTCTTCGGGACAGGTCTCCTACGAGCAGTACTTC,CSASSSGQVSYEQYF
TRBV25-1,NA,TRBJ1-6,14,many,TGTGCCAGCAGTACGGCAGACCAAAATTCACCCCTCCACTTT,CASSTADQNSPLHF
TRBV28,NA,TRBJ1-2,16,many,TGTGCCAGCAGTTTTTTAGGGGACAACCTGATCTATGGCTACACCTTC,CASSFLGDNLIYGYTF
TRBV28,NA,TRBJ1-2,13,many,TGTGCCAGCAGTTTAGGAGGGAGGACGGGCTACACCTTC,CASSLGGRTGYTF
TRBV6-1,NA,TRBJ1-3,14,many,TGTGCCAGCAGTGACGAAGTCTCTGGAAACACCATATATTTT,CASSDEVSGNTIYF
TRBV6-2/TRBV6-3,NA,TRBJ1-5,13,many,TGTGCCAGCAGTTACTCGAGCAATCAGCCCCAGCATTTT,CASSYSSNQPQHF
TRBV27,TRBD2,TRBJ2-2,15,many,TGTGCCAGCAGTTTATCGGGAGGGATCACCGGGGAGCTGTTTTTT,CASSLSGGITGELFF
TRBV6-1,TRBD2,TRBJ2-1,15,NA,TGTGCCACCAGTCCATGGACTAGCGGAAACAATGGGCAGTTCTTC,CATSPWTSGNNGQFF
TRBV2,NA,TRBJ1-3,14,many,TGTGCCAGCAGCGAAGGAGGCTCTGGAAACACCATATATTTT,CASSEGGSGNTIYF
TRBV28,TRBD1,TRBJ1-6,18,many,TGTGCCAGCAGTTCTACAGGGGGGCCCACATCCGATAATTCACCCCTCCACTTT,CASSSTGGPTSDNSPLHF
TRBV11-3,NA,TRBJ1-2,10,NA,TGTGTTAGCCTCCCCGATGGCTACACCTTC,CVSLPDGYTF
TRBV7-8,NA,TRBJ1-2,15,many,TGTGCCAGCAGCCCAGCCGGGACGGGTAACTATGGCTACACCTTC,CASSPAGTGNYGYTF
TRBV2,TRBD1,TRBJ1-5,18,many,TGTGCCAGCAGTGAAGGTTGGACAGGGACCGGAGGCAATCAGCCCCAGCATTTT,CASSEGWTGTGGNQPQHF
TRBV9,NA,TRBJ2-3,15,many,TGTGCCAGCAGCGCGGGATTCCAAAGCACAGATACGCAGTATTTT,CASSAGFQSTDTQYF
TRBV9,TRBD1,TRBJ2-1,15,many,TGTGCCAGCAGCCCTCGGACAGGGGGCAGGGATGAGCAGTTCTTC,CASSPRTGGRDEQFF
TRBV3-1,NA,TRBJ2-2,15,many,TGTGCCAGCAGCCTATTAGCGGCGAACACCGGGGAGCTGTTTTTT,CASSLLAANTGELFF
TRBV20-1,NA,TRBJ2-1,15,many,TGCAGTGCTAGACCCGGGATAGGCTCCTACAATGAGCAGTTCTTC,CSARPGIGSYNEQFF
TRBV3-1,TRBD2,TRBJ2-7,16,many,TGTGCCAGCAGCCAAGAAGCGGGAGCCTACTCCTACGAGCAGTACTTC,CASSQEAGAYSYEQYF
TRBV20-1,NA,TRBJ1-5,14,many,TGCAGTCCCTACACGCCGGGACCCAATCAGCCCCAGCATTTT,CSPYTPGPNQPQHF
TRBV20-1,NA,TRBJ1-2,12,many,TGCAGTGCTTGGACAGAAGACTATGGCTACACCTTC,CSAWTEDYGYTF
TRBV7-9,NA,TRBJ2-1,13,many,TGTGCCAGCAGCAAGGGGGTACAGAATGAGCAGTTCTTC,CASSKGVQNEQFF
TRBV5-1,NA,TRBJ2-1,13,many,TGCGCCAGCAGCCCAACCAATATCAATGAGCAGTTCTTC,CASSPTNINEQFF
TRBV7-9,NA,TRBJ1-5,14,many,TGTGCCAGCAGTTCAACAGGATACAATCAGCCCCAGCATTTT,CASSSTGYNQPQHF